This T cell receptor (beta chain) was retrieved from a study of technical replicates of blood from four donors. Clones were sequenced by immunoSEQ multiplex PCR, and TCRdb holds only the in-frame ones, with some missing. The sample holds tens of thousands of clones; roughly nine tenths are singletons and the top ten take roughly 0.4%. CDR3 length: 16 amino acids. CDR1 is SQVTM and CDR2 is ANQGSEA in the germline V gene. The V and J ends lost 0 bases and 3 bases, in that order; junction bases with no gene match: 6. The clonotype was recovered from a human donor in good health. The sequencing input was T cells isolated from PBMCs. The rearrangement uses TRBV29-1 and TRBJ2-1; TRBD2 agrees at 9 bases. CDR3 sequence reads: CSVEDPAGGLYNEQFF. CDR3 coding DNA: TGCAGCGTTGAAGATCCCGCGGGAGGGCTCTACAATGAGCAGTTCTTC.